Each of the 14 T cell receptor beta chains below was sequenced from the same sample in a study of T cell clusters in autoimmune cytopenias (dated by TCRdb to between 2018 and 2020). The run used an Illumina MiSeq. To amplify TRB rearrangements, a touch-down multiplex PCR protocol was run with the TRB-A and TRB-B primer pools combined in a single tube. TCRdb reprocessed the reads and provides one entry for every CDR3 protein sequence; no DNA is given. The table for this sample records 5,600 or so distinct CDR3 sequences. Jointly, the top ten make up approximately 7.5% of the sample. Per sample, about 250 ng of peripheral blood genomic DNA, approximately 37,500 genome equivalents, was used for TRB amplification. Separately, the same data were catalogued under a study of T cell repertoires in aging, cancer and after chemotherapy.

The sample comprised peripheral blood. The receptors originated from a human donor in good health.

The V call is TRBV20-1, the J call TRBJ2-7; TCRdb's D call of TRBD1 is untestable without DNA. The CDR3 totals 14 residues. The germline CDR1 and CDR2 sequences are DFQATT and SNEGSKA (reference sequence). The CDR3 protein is CSARGGTATYEQYF.

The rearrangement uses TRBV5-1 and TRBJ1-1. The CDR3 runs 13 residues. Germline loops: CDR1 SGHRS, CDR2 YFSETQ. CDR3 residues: CASSLEVNTEAFF. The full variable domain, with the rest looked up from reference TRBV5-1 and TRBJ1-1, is KAGVTQTPRYLIKTRGQQVTLSCSPISGHRSVSWYQQTPGQGLQFLFEYFSETQRNKGNFPGRFSGRQFSNSRSEMNVSTLELGDSALYLCASSLEVNTEAFFGQGTRLTVV.

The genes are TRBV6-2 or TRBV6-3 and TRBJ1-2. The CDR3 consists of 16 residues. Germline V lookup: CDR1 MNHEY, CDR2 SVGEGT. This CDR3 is CASRSGRTLMNYGYTF.

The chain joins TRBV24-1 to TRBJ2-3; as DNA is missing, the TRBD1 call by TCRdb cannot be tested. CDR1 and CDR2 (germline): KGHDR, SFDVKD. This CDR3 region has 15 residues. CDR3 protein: CATSDPQGYPDTQYF.

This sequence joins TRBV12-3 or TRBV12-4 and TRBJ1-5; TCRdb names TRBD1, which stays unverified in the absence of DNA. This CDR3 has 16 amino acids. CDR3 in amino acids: CASSPRTGRGNQPQHF.

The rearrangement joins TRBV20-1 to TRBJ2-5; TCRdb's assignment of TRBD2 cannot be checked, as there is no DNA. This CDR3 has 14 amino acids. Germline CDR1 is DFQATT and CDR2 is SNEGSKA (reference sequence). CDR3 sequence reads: CSAPIAGGQETQYF.

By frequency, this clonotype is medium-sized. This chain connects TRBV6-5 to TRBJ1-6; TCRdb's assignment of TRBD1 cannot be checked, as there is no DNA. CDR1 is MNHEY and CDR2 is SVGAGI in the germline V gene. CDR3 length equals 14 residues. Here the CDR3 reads CASSYGQGGSPLHF.

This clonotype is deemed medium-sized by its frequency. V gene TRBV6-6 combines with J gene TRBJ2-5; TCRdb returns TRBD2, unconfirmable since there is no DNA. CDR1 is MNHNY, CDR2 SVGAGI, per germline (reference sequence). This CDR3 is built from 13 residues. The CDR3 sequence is CASSYPGGETQYF.

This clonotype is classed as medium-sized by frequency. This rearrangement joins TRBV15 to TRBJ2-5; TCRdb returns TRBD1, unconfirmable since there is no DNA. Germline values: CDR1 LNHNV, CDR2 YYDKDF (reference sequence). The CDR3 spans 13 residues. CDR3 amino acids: CATSDRGFETQYF.

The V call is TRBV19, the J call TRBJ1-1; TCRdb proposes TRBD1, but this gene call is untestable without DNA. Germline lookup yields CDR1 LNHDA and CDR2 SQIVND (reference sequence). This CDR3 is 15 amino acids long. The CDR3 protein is CASSMVRGLNTEAFF.

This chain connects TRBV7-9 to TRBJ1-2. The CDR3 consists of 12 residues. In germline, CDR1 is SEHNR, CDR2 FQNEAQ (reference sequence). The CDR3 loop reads CASSREVRGYTF.

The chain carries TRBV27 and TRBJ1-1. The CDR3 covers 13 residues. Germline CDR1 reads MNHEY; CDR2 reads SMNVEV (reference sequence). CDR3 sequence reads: CASSFQTNTEAFF.

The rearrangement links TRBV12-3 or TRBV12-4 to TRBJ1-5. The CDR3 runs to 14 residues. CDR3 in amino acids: CASSSREGNQPQHF.

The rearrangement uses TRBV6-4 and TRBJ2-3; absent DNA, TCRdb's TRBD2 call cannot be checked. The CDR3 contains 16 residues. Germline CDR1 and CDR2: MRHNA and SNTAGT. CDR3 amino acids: CASSTTAGGSTDTQYF.